Below, one TCR beta chain is given with its context. The target antigen is unknown. The data derive from a study of cytomegalovirus exposure and HLA in healthy donors. Study outcomes and limitations: In a later analysis, at a false discovery rate of 0.05, approximately 15,000 TCR beta sequences matched HLA alleles.

Germline lookup yields CDR1 MNHEY and CDR2 SVGAGI. CDR3 length equals 14 residues. Trimming at V came to 6 bases and at J to 0 bases, leaving 4 bases not matched to a gene. Researchers ran the PCR with 60 Vbeta and 13 Jbeta primers. As originally analysed: Unique TCR beta chains totaled approximately 83 million in a later count, with about 11 million of them shared. Measured with immunoSEQ multiplex PCR; TCRdb has only the in-frame clones, and not every one. V, J and clone size were drawn from that table, and D and trimming were deduced from the DNA. This repertoire shows 120,000 or so clones, roughly 80% found once; its top ten account for about 0.22%. Donors were ostensibly healthy at sampling, although undocumented immune exposures were probable.

V and J are TRBV6-5 and TRBJ1-1; 7 bases are shared with TRBD1. Specimen: PBMCs. The sequence derives from a man aged 45-65 years in good health and CMV-seronegative. The CDR3 loop reads CASSRQGMNTEAFF. Here the CDR3 DNA reads TGTGCCAGCAGCCGACAGGGAATGAACACTGAAGCTTTCTTT.